This T cell receptor beta chain was recorded in a study of cytomegalovirus exposure and HLA in healthy donors. General study points: Most CMV-associated TCR beta chains were later found to appear HLA-restricted. Accurate HLA-A and HLA-B prediction from TCR beta sequences was reported for most subjects. A highly shared variant cluster was judged a likely technical artifact.

Notes on this clone: The antigen is unknown.

Primers for the PCR totalled 60 Vbeta and 13 Jbeta. Profiling relied on immunoSEQ multiplex PCR, and the TCRdb table lists in-frame clones only, not all of them. Of some 160,000 clones in the sample, approximately 78% were seen once. CDR1 KGHSH and CDR2 LQKENI come from the germline V gene. The CDR3 covers 11 residues. The germline V and J ends were trimmed by 5 bases and 8 bases, with 10 bases remaining between them. The J gene is TRBJ2-7, the V gene TRBV18; D is undetermined. This TCR came from a woman aged 40 to 50 in good health and CMV-seronegative. The sequenced sample was PBMCs. Here the CDR3 DNA reads TGTGCCAGCTCATTCCTCGACAAGCAGTACTTC. Its protein is CASSFLDKQYF.